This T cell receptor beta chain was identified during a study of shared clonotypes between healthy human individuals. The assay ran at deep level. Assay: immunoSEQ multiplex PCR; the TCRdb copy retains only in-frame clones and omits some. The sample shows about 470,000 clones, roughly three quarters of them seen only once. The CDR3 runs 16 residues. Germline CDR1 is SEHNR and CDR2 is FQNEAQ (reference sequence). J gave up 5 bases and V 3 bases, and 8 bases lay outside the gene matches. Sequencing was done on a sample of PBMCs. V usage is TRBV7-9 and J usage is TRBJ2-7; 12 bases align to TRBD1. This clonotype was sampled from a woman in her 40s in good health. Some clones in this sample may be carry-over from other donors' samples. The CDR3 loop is CASSFGRDRGLHEQYF. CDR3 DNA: TGTGCCAGCAGCTTTGGCCGGGACAGGGGGCTGCACGAGCAGTACTTC.